What follows describes a single T cell receptor (beta chain). The specificity of this receptor is unknown. An end of the junction differs from the germline gene, which may be a read error. Each collaborating institution followed its own protocols to collect whole blood in K2EDTA tubes. Collaborator samples were shipped for TCRbeta analysis as frozen whole blood, isolated PBMCs, or DNA extracted from either sample type. These data belong to a study of blood T cell repertoires in COVID-19 (dated by TCRdb to 2018 to 2021). Concerning the study at large: The collaborator samples originated in the United States, Italy and Spain and spanned the acute and convalescent phases of COVID-19. Subjects who had been exposed to COVID-19, were actively infected with it, or had recovered from it provided the deeply sampled blood TCRbeta repertoires that made up the dataset. Sample metadata almost always included a de-identified subject ID, COVID-19 status, age in years and sex. Where available, HLA class I and class II types were taken from metadata supplied by the sample provider and were not determined by assay-based typing. The repertoires were released in a freely available public database meant as a resource for research on the immune response to SARS-CoV-2. The material from the prospective study consisted of cDNA or gDNA derived from T cells, B-cell-depleted T cells, or PBMCs. The samples were drawn from two sources: the first 160 participants of the ongoing ImmuneRACE study, and 1,254 subjects contributed by 6 global collaborators.

The full study reports these points: The quantity of clinical and demographic metadata differed by source and by participant and was supplied without curation.

Including cysteine and phenylalanine, the CDR3 has 14 amino acids. Left in the record is the CDR3 DNA by itself, 42 bases read in frame from the first base. As encoded in the germline V gene (reference sequence), CDR1 is SGHNT while CDR2 is YYREEE. TCRbeta CDR3 regions were amplified from genomic DNA using the immunoSEQ Assay, a bias-controlled multiplex PCR. As for the authors' bioinformatics: The number of nucleated cells in each sample was estimated by amplification of reference gene primers within the assay. To quantify the absolute abundance of each unique TCRbeta CDR3 rearrangement, sequence reads were collapsed and filtered. For each sample, productive Simpson clonality was calculated by taking the square root of Simpson's diversity index across productive rearrangements. This immuneACCESS table, as held by TCRdb, lists in-frame sequences with V and J called but not all clones. Of the missing ones, under half trace to an unresolved V gene in checked studies; the others have no known cause. Clone size and the V and J calls come from that table; the DNA yielded D and trimming. The sample table holds 150,000 to 160,000 clones, of which around 85% were seen once. The ten largest make up under 2.5% of the sample.

The sample was peripheral blood. The chain employs TRBV5-4 and TRBJ1-4, with no confidently assigned D gene. The receptor's source is a woman in her 70s with acute or convalescent COVID-19. The CDR3 region: CASSSQVAKEKLFF. The DNA is as follows: TGTGCCAGCAGCTCCCAGGTGGCTAAGGAAAAACTGTTTTTT. Extended through the reference TRBV5-4 and TRBJ1-4 proteins, this CDR3 yields the full variable domain: ETGVTQSPTHLIKTRGQQVTLRCSSQSGHNTVSWYQQALGQGPQFIFQYYREEENGRGNFPPRFSGLQFPNYSSELNVNALELDDSALYLCASSSQVAKEKLFFGSGTQLSVL.